This T cell receptor beta chain was obtained from a study of blood T cell repertoires in COVID-19. The V segment lost 4 bases and the J segment 1 base; nucleotides outside the gene matches: 9. Germline lookup yields CDR1 LGHDT and CDR2 YNNKEL (reference sequence). CDR3 length equals 17 residues. Method: immunoSEQ multiplex PCR; TCRdb's copy keeps in-frame clones and lacks some. Here the sample spans 99,000 or so clones, around nine tenths being singletons. Sample: peripheral blood. This chain uses TRBV3-1 (or the pseudogene TRBV3-2) with TRBJ2-4, with 8 bases that match TRBD2. This TCR was recovered from a human donor in a cohort sampled during active COVID-19. As DNA, the CDR3 is TGTGCCAGCAGCCCGACCGGGACTAGTTTGGCCAAAAACATTCAGTACTTC. This translates into CASSPTGTSLAKNIQYF.